These T cell receptor beta chains were read from a single sample in a study of cytomegalovirus exposure and HLA in healthy donors. The repertoire was sequenced with immunoSEQ multiplex PCR; TCRdb's copy has only in-frame clones and lacks some. The table records 150,000 to 200,000 clones, roughly 83% of them present only once. Sequenced input: PBMCs. The receptors stem from a woman under 30 in good health and CMV-seronegative. Both conserved end residues are part of each CDR3.

J: TRBJ2-1; V: TRBV5-1; CDR3: CASLDGTGNYEQFF
J: TRBJ1-4; V: TRBV4-1; CDR3: CASSRAGNEKLFF
J: TRBJ1-1; V: TRBV27; CDR3: CASSQYPGQDNTEAFF
J: TRBJ1-2; V: TRBV5-1; CDR3: CASSREEGANYGYTF
J: TRBJ1-2; V: TRBV11-3; CDR3: CASSPGTGTYGYTF
J: TRBJ2-1; V: TRBV21-1; CDR3: CASIRRGASGDPKFF
J: TRBJ1-1; V: TRBV6-1; CDR3: CASSEARTGVRLNTEAFF
J: TRBJ2-7; V: TRBV2; CDR3: CASIEQGKTYEQYF
J: TRBJ1-1; V: TRBV27; CDR3: CASSSEAGDNTEAFF
J: TRBJ1-2; V: TRBV19; CDR3: CASTPYWVGIRNRAEGYTF
J: TRBJ2-2; V: TRBV6-5; CDR3: CASREMNTGELFF
J: TRBJ2-4; V: TRBV30; CDR3: CAWSTGAKNIQYF
J: TRBJ2-1; V: TRBV2; CDR3: CASSPKGLAGGYEQFF
J: TRBJ2-3; V: TRBV9; CDR3: CASSVPGGQTDTQYF
J: TRBJ1-1; V: TRBV5-1; CDR3: CASSFQGTEAFF
J: TRBJ2-3; V: TRBV5-1; CDR3: CASSPDSRTDTQYF
J: TRBJ2-7; V: TRBV27; CDR3: CASSFSGTGGYEQYF
J: TRBJ1-2; V: TRBV21-1; CDR3: CASRKAPGGLGGYTF
J: TRBJ1-6; V: TRBV5-1; CDR3: CASSLTGSSYNSPLHF
J: TRBJ1-1; V: TRBV6-6; CDR3: CASSLDRGRAFF
J: TRBJ1-2; V: TRBV10-3; CDR3: CAIREGGGLSNYGYTF
J: TRBJ1-5; V: TRBV18; CDR3: CASSPARVPGQPQHF
J: TRBJ1-2; V: TRBV18; CDR3: CASSAIPGGEDGYTF
J: TRBJ2-5; V: TRBV7-3; CDR3: CASSPAGVGETQYF
J: TRBJ1-2; V: TRBV5-1; CDR3: CASSLRSAIANYGYTF
J: TRBJ2-2; V: TRBV4-1; CDR3: CASSPRGTSSGELFF
J: TRBJ2-7; V: TRBV30; CDR3: CAWSAGSGEQYF
J: TRBJ2-2; V: TRBV27; CDR3: CASSPRGLVGELFF
J: TRBJ2-5; V: TRBV12-5; CDR3: CASGLVRSGGGETQYF
J: TRBJ1-1; V: TRBV30; CDR3: CAWSTSSENTEAFF
J: TRBJ1-5; V: TRBV4-1; CDR3: CASSHGTGDQPQHF
J: TRBJ2-1; V: TRBV10-3; CDR3: CAISESAGARGYNEQFF